This T cell receptor beta chain came from a study of OX40 agonist ivuxolimab in advanced cancers. The wider study: Three individuals attained partial responses, comprising one hepatocellular carcinoma case and two cutaneous melanoma cases.

Trimming shortened V by 4 bases and J by 3 bases, and 7 bases separated the two germline ends. The CDR3 totals 12 residues. Germline CDR1 WSHSY, CDR2 SAAADI. The assay was immunoSEQ multiplex PCR, and TCRdb's table has in-frame clones only and misses some. The sample has under 95,000 clones, over 90% seen once. The chain employs TRBV10-2 and TRBJ2-7; no definite D call. This receptor was taken from an adult with an advanced solid tumor such as melanoma, head and neck, liver or kidney cancer. Sample: CD4+ or CD8+ T cells sorted from blood, taken in a trial of the OX40 agonist ivuxolimab. The CDR3 is CASSVGNYEQYF. The DNA for the CDR3 is TGCGCCAGCAGTGTTGGGAACTACGAGCAGTACTTC.